This T cell receptor (beta chain) emerged from a study of blood T cell repertoires in COVID-19. This clone appeared a few times. Original analysis: Quantification of nucleated cells was approximated via reference gene primer amplification. Profiled with immunoSEQ multiplex PCR; TCRdb holds only in-frame clones, not every one. Clonal size and the V and J genes are those of that table, whereas D and trimming came from the DNA. This sample has roughly 300,000 clones, with approximately 91% found just once. The sequencing sample was made of peripheral blood. This clonotype was obtained from a man aged 18-30 years with active or convalescent COVID-19.

Here the CDR3 reads CASSPRDGAGYGYTF. Written as DNA, the CDR3 is TGTGCCAGCAGCCCAAGAGATGGGGCTGGATATGGCTACACCTTC. The V call is TRBV14, the J call TRBJ1-2, with D possibly matching TRBD1 (5 bases). The germline CDR1 and CDR2 sequences are SGHDN and FVKESK. The CDR3 loop spans 15 amino acids. V was cut by 4 bases and J by 5 bases, with 17 bases left in between. Based on the CDR3 plus reference TRBV14 and TRBJ1-2, the full variable domain is EAGVTQFPSHSVIEKGQTVTLRCDPISGHDNLYWYRRVMGKEIKFLLHFVKESKQDESGMPNNRFLAERTGGTYSTLKVQPAELEDSGVYFCASSPRDGAGYGYTFGSGTRLTVV.